Shown below are 21 T cell receptor beta chains from a single sample sequenced in a study of blood T cell repertoires in COVID-19. Sequenced by immunoSEQ multiplex PCR; TCRdb stores in-frame clones only, minus some. The data show approximately 70,000 clones, with about 85% seen just once and approximately 32% held by the top ten. Material for sequencing was peripheral blood. These receptor sequences come from a woman older than 75 with active or convalescent COVID-19.

The rearrangement joins TRBV9 to TRBJ2-5, with D possibly TRBD1 on 6 matching bases. V was cut by 1 base and J by 4 bases, with 14 bases left in between. CDR3 length: 15 amino acids. Germline V gene sequence: CDR1 SGDLS, CDR2 YYNGEE. DNA for the CDR3: TGTGCCAGCAGCGTATCTGGGGGCGCGGCAGAGACCCAGTACTTC. It is translated as CASSVSGGAAETQYF. Full variable domain (rest looked up from reference TRBV9 and TRBJ2-5): DSGVTQTPKHLITATGQRVTLRCSPRSGDLSVYWYQQSLDQGLQFLIQYYNGEERAKGNILERFSAQQFPDLHSELNLSSLELGDSALYFCASSVSGGAAETQYFGPGTRLLVL.

The genes are TRBV5-1 and TRBJ2-5, with D possibly matching TRBD1 (6 bases). This CDR3 is 14 amino acids long. Germline V gives CDR1 SGHRS, CDR2 YFSETQ. The V end was cut by 2 bases, the J end by 5 bases, with 13 bases between. The CDR3 spells CASSFRVRGETQYF. The CDR3 DNA follows: TGCGCCAGCAGCTTCCGCGTGAGGGGGGAGACCCAGTACTTC.

This chain uses TRBV11-2 with TRBJ1-4; 7 bases map to TRBD1. V shed 5 bases and J 7 bases; nucleotides not matched to a gene: 7. The CDR3 runs 14 residues. The germline V gene has CDR1 SGHAT and CDR2 FQNNGV. CDR3 sequence reads: CASSLDRVAEKLFF. In nucleotides, the CDR3 is TGTGCCAGCAGCCTCGACAGGGTAGCTGAAAAACTGTTTTTT.

The rearrangement links TRBV6-4 to TRBJ2-1; 10 positions match TRBD1. Germline trimming cut 4 bases from V and 6 bases from J; bases unmatched to any gene: 6. This CDR3 contains 15 residues. Germline values: CDR1 MRHNA, CDR2 SNTAGT. The CDR3 nucleotides read TGTGCCAGCAGTGTGGGACAGGGGTTCGGCAATGAGCAGTTCTTC. Residues: CASSVGQGFGNEQFF.

The chain is built from TRBV10-1 and TRBJ2-2; 7 bases line up with TRBD2. After removal of 3 bases from V and 4 bases from J, the junction contained 5 bases not matched to a gene. This CDR3 spans 15 amino acids. Germline V gene lookup returns CDR1 WNHNN and CDR2 SYGVQD (reference sequence). The CDR3 loop is CASSDPAGSTGELFF. DNA of the CDR3: TGCGCCAGCAGTGATCCAGCGGGGAGCACCGGGGAGCTGTTTTTT.

The V gene is TRBV30, the J gene TRBJ1-3, with D possibly TRBD1 on 6 matching bases. V was clipped by 2 bases and J by 0 bases, with 17 bases between them. The length of the CDR3 is 17 residues. CDR1 is GTSNPN, CDR2 SVGIG, per germline (reference sequence). For the CDR3, the DNA is TGTGCCTGGAGTTCCCGACTTCAGGGGCGCTCTGGAAACACCATATATTTT. It encodes CAWSSRLQGRSGNTIYF.

The J gene is TRBJ1-5, the V gene TRBV2; D gene ambiguous. Trimming left V 4 bases short and J 5 bases short, with 12 bases between. CDR1 and CDR2 (germline): SNHLY, FYNNEI. CDR3 size: 14 residues. The CDR3 spells CASSGKTADQPQHF. The CDR3 DNA reads as TGTGCCAGCAGTGGTAAAACAGCGGATCAGCCCCAGCATTTT.

Comment on this clone: One junction end disagrees with the germline gene, perhaps due to a read error. The chain employs TRBV3-1 (or the pseudogene TRBV3-2) and TRBJ1-1, with D perhaps matching TRBD1 (5 bases). In germline, CDR1 is LGHDT, CDR2 YNNKEL (reference sequence). This CDR3 has 11 amino acids. CDR3 in amino acids: CASSQDNRITF. CDR3 nucleotides: TGTGCCAGCAGCCAGGACAACAGGATAACCTTT.

The chain links TRBV18 to TRBJ1-1; D gene uncertain. V gave up 3 bases and J gave up 3 bases, with 8 bases separating them. The CDR3 covers 13 residues. The germline gives CDR1 KGHSH, CDR2 LQKENI. The DNA for the CDR3 is TGTGCCAGCTCACCTCAGGTGGACACTGAAGCTTTCTTT. Encoded protein: CASSPQVDTEAFF. Complete variable domain (other parts from reference TRBV18 and TRBJ1-1): NAGVMQNPRHLVRRRGQEARLRCSPMKGHSHVYWYRQLPEEGLKFMVYLQKENIIDESGMPKERFSAEFPKEGPSILRIQQVVRGDSAAYFCASSPQVDTEAFFGQGTRLTVV.

V and J are TRBV27 and TRBJ2-1, with a possible D match to TRBD1 (6 bases). Trimming took 3 bases from V and 0 from J, leaving 6 bases between them. The CDR3 totals 14 residues. The germline V gene has CDR1 MNHEY and CDR2 SMNVEV (reference sequence). CDR3 nucleotides: TGTGCCAGCAGTTTGGACAGCTCCTACAATGAGCAGTTCTTC. The encoded protein is CASSLDSSYNEQFF.

Here the CDR3 DNA reads TGTGCCAGCAGCGGGGACAGGGGGGACTATGGCTACACCTTC. It specifies CASSGDRGDYGYTF. This chain joins TRBV9 and TRBJ1-2; the match to TRBD1 covers 11 bases. CDR1 SGDLS and CDR2 YYNGEE come from the germline V gene. The CDR3 has 14 residues. V dropped 3 bases and J dropped 3; count of bases not matched to a gene: 1.

The chain employs TRBV2 and TRBJ2-3, with 12 bases that match TRBD2. Germline CDR1 and CDR2: SNHLY and FYNNEI. V lost 6 bases to trimming and J lost 6 bases; unmatched junction nucleotides: 4. This CDR3 comprises 14 residues. The CDR3 sequence: CASRSSGGGDTQYF. As DNA, the CDR3 is TGTGCCAGCAGATCTAGCGGGGGGGGCGATACGCAGTATTTT. Looking up the rest from reference TRBV2 and TRBJ2-3 gives the full variable domain: EPEVTQTPSHQVTQMGQEVILRCVPISNHLYFYWYRQILGQKVEFLVSFYNNEISEKSEIFDDQFSVERPDGSNFTLKIRSTKLEDSAMYFCASRSSGGGDTQYFGPGTRLTVL.

This chain connects TRBV14 to TRBJ1-2; 9 bases align to TRBD1. This CDR3 spans 14 amino acids. V lost 3 bases, J lost 8 bases, and 7 bases stayed unmatched. Germline CDR1 SGHDN, CDR2 FVKESK. As DNA, the CDR3 is TGTGCCAGCAGCCATCAACAGGGGGCAGGGGGCTACACCTTC. Amino acid sequence: CASSHQQGAGGYTF.

The rearrangement uses TRBV7-2 and TRBJ2-2; 10 bases fit TRBD2. The CDR3 is made up of 17 amino acids. Germline values: CDR1 SGHTA, CDR2 FQGNSA. The J segment lost 4 bases and the V segment lost 1 base, leaving 6 bases of the junction unmatched. CDR3 DNA sequence: TGTGCCAGCAGCTTAGGAGCGAGCGGGGGGGTCACCGGGGAGCTGTTTTTT. This sequence encodes CASSLGASGGVTGELFF.

This clone showed up just a few times. This sequence joins TRBV5-1 and TRBJ1-2; maybe TRBD1 (5 bases). The V gene lost 1 base and the J gene lost 5 bases, with 15 bases spanning the gap. Per germline, CDR1 SGHRS and CDR2 YFSETQ. This CDR3 spans 15 amino acids. CDR3 region: CASSLITGTYYGYTF. CDR3 in DNA: TGCGCCAGCAGCTTGATCACAGGAACTTATTATGGCTACACCTTC.

The rearrangement uses TRBV28 and TRBJ1-6; D is possibly TRBD1 (5 bases). Germline V lookup: CDR1 MDHEN, CDR2 SYDVKM. V lost 1 base to trimming and J lost 14 bases, with 18 bases between them. The CDR3 has 15 amino acids. CDR3 protein: CASSLSTAIRWSLHF. The CDR3 DNA reads as TGTGCCAGCAGTTTATCGACAGCCATCCGTTGGTCCCTCCACTTT. Full variable domain (rest looked up from reference TRBV28 and TRBJ1-6): DVKVTQSSRYLVKRTGEKVFLECVQDMDHENMFWYRQDPGLGLRLIYFSYDVKMKEKGDIPEGYSVSREKKERFSLILESASTNQTSMYLCASSLSTAIRWSLHFGNGTRLTVT.

V and J are TRBV9 and TRBJ2-1, with TRBD2 identical over 9 bases. This CDR3 is 18 amino acids long. Germline lookup yields CDR1 SGDLS and CDR2 YYNGEE. Trimming removed 1 base from V and 0 bases from J; junction bases left unmatched: 8. The CDR3 loop reads CASSVSAGGQASYNEQFF. CDR3 DNA: TGTGCCAGCAGCGTATCTGCGGGGGGGCAGGCCTCCTACAATGAGCAGTTCTTC.

This clone has a handful of counts. The rearrangement joins TRBV29-1 to TRBJ2-7, with unresolved D. The CDR3 extends over 11 amino acids. Germline V gene lookup returns CDR1 SQVTM and CDR2 ANQGSEA. V was shortened by 4 bases and J by 0 bases, with 4 bases between the two germline ends. The chain's CDR3 is CSVGISYEQYF. The CDR3 DNA follows: TGCAGCGTTGGTATCTCCTACGAGCAGTACTTC.

The chain couples TRBV7-6 to TRBJ1-2; TRBD1 aligns across 9 bases. This CDR3 is built from 18 residues. Germline loops: CDR1 SGHVS, CDR2 FNYEAQ. J gave up 0 bases and V 1 base, and 9 bases lay outside the gene matches. CDR3: CASSLVYGTGSPNYGYTF. The CDR3 nucleotides are TGTGCCAGCAGCTTAGTATATGGGACAGGGTCGCCTAACTATGGCTACACCTTC.

The chain employs TRBV18 and TRBJ1-1; D remains ambiguous. CDR3 length: 13 residues. V shed 3 bases and J shed 0 bases, with 5 bases lying between them. Per the germline V gene, CDR1 is KGHSH and CDR2 is LQKENI. The CDR3 DNA sequence: TGTGCCAGCTCACCTTCCATGAACACTGAAGCTTTCTTT. Residues: CASSPSMNTEAFF.

The chain couples TRBV5-1 to TRBJ2-5, with D unresolved. Deletions cut 2 bases from V and 0 bases from J, with 11 bases between. The CDR3 consists of 15 residues. Germline values: CDR1 SGHRS, CDR2 YFSETQ. CDR3 region: CASSFDPQDQETQYF. In nucleotides, the CDR3 is TGCGCCAGCAGCTTCGACCCCCAGGACCAAGAGACCCAGTACTTC.